Sequencing of this T cell receptor (beta chain) was carried out in a study of cytomegalovirus exposure and HLA in healthy donors. Study-wide results and caveats: HLA-A and HLA-B allele assignments for most subjects were reportedly predicted accurately using TCR beta sequences.

This CDR3 contains 12 residues. Germline assignment: CDR1 MNHEY and CDR2 SVGAGI. Trimming took off 7 bases at V and 1 base at J, with 7 bases between the two ends. It was with 60 Vbeta and 13 Jbeta primers that the PCR ran. TCRdb keeps only in-frame clones here, not all; method: immunoSEQ multiplex PCR. Of 62,000 or so clones in the sample, more than 75% are singletons; the top ten hold 1.4%. As to this clone: No antigen is known for it.

This TCR was recovered from a man aged 18 to 29 in good health and CMV-seronegative. The gene calls are TRBV6-5 and TRBJ1-1; D is uncertain. The sequencing sample was made of PBMCs. The CDR3 protein is CASKMANTEAFF. Written as DNA, the CDR3 is TGTGCCAGCAAGATGGCGAACACTGAAGCTTTCTTT.